Each of the 10 T cell receptor beta chains below was sequenced from the same sample in a study of blood T cells in healthy people across ages. PCR was performed a second time for roughly 7 to 11 cycles using a sample-barcoded 5' primer and a J-beta primer mix. One entry per CDR3 protein, called by TCRdb with MiXCR from the 5' RACE reads. This table holds 1.5 million to 2 million distinct CDR3 sequences, about two fifths found once. Material for sequencing was blood. The receptor source for this set is a human donor in good health.

The rearrangement links TRBV7-2 to TRBJ1-2, with D possibly matching TRBD1 (5 bases). This CDR3 region has 14 residues. The ends were cut back, 1 base at V and 4 bases at J, with 10 bases in the middle. Germline CDR1 and CDR2: SGHTA and FQGNSA. Here the CDR3 DNA reads TGTGCCAGCAGCTTAGATTGGGGACCCTATGGCTACACCTTC. It codes for CASSLDWGPYGYTF.

In this sample, this clonotype turned up a few times. The chain has TRBV7-2 and TRBJ2-7, with 7 bases aligning to TRBD2. There are 14 residues in the CDR3. V lost 5 bases and J lost 4; bases outside the gene matches: 8. CDR1 is SGHTA and CDR2 is FQGNSA in the germline V gene. This CDR3 reads CASSHKGLEYEQYF. CDR3 sequence (DNA): TGTGCCAGCAGCCATAAAGGACTAGAGTACGAGCAGTACTTC.

This clonotype was detected a few times. The genes are TRBV28 and TRBJ2-7, with TRBD2 matching over 7 bases. The CDR3 has 14 residues. V was pared by 7 bases and J by 2 bases, with 8 bases of the junction left unmatched. Germline-derived CDR1 and CDR2 are MDHEN and SYDVKM. This CDR3 reads CASTISGEPYEQYF. CDR3 sequence (DNA): TGTGCCAGCACCATAAGCGGGGAGCCCTACGAGCAGTACTTC. Complete variable domain (other parts from reference TRBV28 and TRBJ2-7): DVKVTQSSRYLVKRTGEKVFLECVQDMDHENMFWYRQDPGLGLRLIYFSYDVKMKEKGDIPEGYSVSREKKERFSLILESASTNQTSMYLCASTISGEPYEQYFGPGTRLTVT.

The V gene is TRBV9, the J gene TRBJ1-1; D unclear. V was clipped by 4 bases and J by 2 bases, with 18 bases between them. CDR3 size: 16 residues. The germline gives CDR1 SGDLS, CDR2 YYNGEE. As DNA, the CDR3 is TGTGCCAGCAGCCCCGGACCCACCAGGAGAAACACTGAAGCTTTCTTT. Its translation is CASSPGPTRRNTEAFF. The variable domain in full, with the rest retrieved from reference TRBV9 and TRBJ1-1, is DSGVTQTPKHLITATGQRVTLRCSPRSGDLSVYWYQQSLDQGLQFLIQYYNGEERAKGNILERFSAQQFPDLHSELNLSSLELGDSALYFCASSPGPTRRNTEAFFGQGTRLTVV.

This clonotype showed up just a few times. This chain uses TRBV15 with TRBJ1-4, with D maybe TRBD1 (5 bases). Trimming took off 6 bases at V and 5 bases at J, with 16 bases between the two ends. Germline V gives CDR1 LNHNV, CDR2 YYDKDF (reference sequence). CDR3 length: 15 residues. The CDR3 loop is CATSLDGGPNEKLFF. CDR3 in DNA: TGTGCCACCAGTTTAGATGGGGGACCAAATGAAAAACTGTTTTTT.

This chain joins TRBV6-2 or TRBV6-3 and TRBJ2-7; D gene uncertain. The CDR3 sequence is 13 residues long. Per germline, CDR1 MNHEY and CDR2 SVGEGT. V lost 2 bases and J 3 bases, leaving 8 bases between the germline ends. As DNA, the CDR3 is TGTGCCAGCAGTTACCAACAGTACTACGAGCAGTACTTC. Its translation: CASSYQQYYEQYF.

This sequence joins TRBV27 and TRBJ1-5; D unclear. This CDR3 has 14 residues. Trimming took off 3 bases at V and 8 bases at J, with 14 bases between the two ends. CDR1 MNHEY and CDR2 SMNVEV come from the germline V gene (reference sequence). The CDR3 here is CASSFRGGPKPQHF. The CDR3 DNA follows: TGTGCCAGCAGTTTTCGGGGAGGGCCGAAGCCCCAGCATTTT.

Comments on this clonotype: One end of the junction is discordant with germline, which a read error may explain. The chain joins TRBV7-3 to TRBJ2-3; tentatively, D is TRBD2 (7 bases). The germline V gene encodes CDR1 SGHTA and CDR2 FQGTGA. This CDR3 is built from 17 residues. The CDR3 nucleotides read TGTGTCAGCAGCCCCTCTCGGGGGGCGGGGGGCACAGATACGCAGTATTTT. Its protein product is CVSSPSRGAGGTDTQYF.

The CDR3 reads CASSLPGSSSYNEQFF. CDR3 DNA sequence: TGTGCCAGCAGTTTACCCGGATCCAGCTCCTACAATGAGCAGTTCTTC. The chain combines TRBV28 with TRBJ2-1; no clear D gene. This CDR3 has 16 amino acids. Trimming stripped 2 bases from V and 0 bases from J, with 11 bases between. Germline CDR1 MDHEN, CDR2 SYDVKM.

This clonotype was seen only a few times. This chain uses TRBV2 with TRBJ2-1, with TRBD1 matching over 8 bases. With 3 bases clipped from V and 5 bases from J, the junction kept 6 bases outside the gene matches. The CDR3 runs 15 residues. The germline CDR1 and CDR2 sequences are SNHLY and FYNNEI. CDR3 protein: CASSDDRGRDNEQFF. CDR3 bases: TGTGCCAGCAGTGATGACAGGGGAAGGGACAATGAGCAGTTCTTC.